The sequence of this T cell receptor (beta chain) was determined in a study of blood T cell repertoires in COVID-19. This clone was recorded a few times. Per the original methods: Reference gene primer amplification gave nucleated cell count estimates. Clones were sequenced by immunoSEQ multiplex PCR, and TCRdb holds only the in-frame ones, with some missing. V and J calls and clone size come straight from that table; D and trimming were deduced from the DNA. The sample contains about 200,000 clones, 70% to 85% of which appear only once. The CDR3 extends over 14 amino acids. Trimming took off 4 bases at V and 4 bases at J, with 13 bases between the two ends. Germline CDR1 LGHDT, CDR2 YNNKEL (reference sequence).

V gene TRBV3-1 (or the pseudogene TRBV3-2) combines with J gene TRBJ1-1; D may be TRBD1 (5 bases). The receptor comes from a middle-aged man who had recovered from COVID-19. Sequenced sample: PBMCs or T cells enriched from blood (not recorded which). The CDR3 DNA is TGTGCCAGCAGCCTTAGGGGTTCCCCCACTGAAGCTTTCTTT. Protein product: CASSLRGSPTEAFF.